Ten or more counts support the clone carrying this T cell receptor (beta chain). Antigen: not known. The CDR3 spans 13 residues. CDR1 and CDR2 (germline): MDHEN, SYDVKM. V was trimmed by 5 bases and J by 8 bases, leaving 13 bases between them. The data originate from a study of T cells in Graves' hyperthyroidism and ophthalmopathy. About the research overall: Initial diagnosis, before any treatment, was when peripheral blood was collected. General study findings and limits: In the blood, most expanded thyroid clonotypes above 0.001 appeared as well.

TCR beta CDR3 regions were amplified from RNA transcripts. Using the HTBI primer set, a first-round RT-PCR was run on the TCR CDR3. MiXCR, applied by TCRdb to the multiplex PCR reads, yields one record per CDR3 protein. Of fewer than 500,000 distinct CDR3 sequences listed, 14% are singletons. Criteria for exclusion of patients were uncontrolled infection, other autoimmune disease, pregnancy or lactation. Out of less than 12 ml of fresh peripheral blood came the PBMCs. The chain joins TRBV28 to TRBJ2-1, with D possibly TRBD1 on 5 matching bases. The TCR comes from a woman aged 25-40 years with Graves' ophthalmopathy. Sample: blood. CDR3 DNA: TGTGCCAGCAGTATCAGGGTTCAGGATGAGCAGTTCTTC. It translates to CASSIRVQDEQFF.